The clone carrying this TCR beta chain came up once. This entry is derived from a study of control samples from healthy donors and cancer patients. Repertoires were generated with immunoSEQ multiplex PCR, while TCRdb's copy carries only in-frame clones and drops some. The sample consists of about 150,000 clones, roughly 94% of them appearing once. The CDR3 has 13 amino acids. The germline gives CDR1 MNHNS, CDR2 SASEGT. V was shortened by 8 bases and J by 3 bases, with 13 bases between the two germline ends. The J gene is TRBJ1-1, the V gene TRBV6-1, with D possibly being TRBD1 (5 bases). This clonotype was sampled from a woman aged 35 to 49 in good health. The sample taken for sequencing was blood. CDR3: CASLGGKDTEAFF. DNA of the CDR3: TGTGCCAGCTTGGGGGGGAAGGACACTGAAGCTTTCTTT.